The present T cell receptor beta chain was sequenced within a study of read filtering for tumor transcriptome and immune sequencing. From approximately 430 ng of RNA, a library with molecular barcoded alpha/delta and beta/gamma adaptors was made. TCRdb passed the reads through MiXCR, listing each CDR3 protein once. The top ten hold around 15% of the sample, which has about 54,000 distinct CDR3 sequences, 12% seen once. This clonotype was seen many times. The TCR was taken from a donor aged 40 or older with multiple myeloma. Source material: a population of CD138-negative cells sorted from bone marrow.

The CDR3: CASSYGTGTSQKKLFF. The CDR3 DNA reads as TGTGCCAGCAGTTACGGGACAGGGACATCACAAAAAAAACTGTTTTTT. The chain uses TRBV6-6 and TRBJ1-4, with TRBD1 identical over 9 bases. Trimming cost V 2 bases and J 9 bases; bases outside gene matches: 10. The CDR3 covers 16 residues. Germline CDR1 reads MNHNY; CDR2 reads SVGAGI (reference sequence).